This T cell receptor (beta chain) originates from a study of neurological immune-mediated disorders. This clonotype has a count of ten or more. TCRdb reanalysed the 5' RACE reads using MiXCR and keeps one entry per CDR3 protein. The sample records about 70,000 distinct CDR3 sequences, roughly 3.1% being singletons. What was sequenced was PBMCs. This TCR was recovered from a woman between 50 and 59 years old with multiple sclerosis.

The CDR3 coding sequence is TGCAGCGTTGAAGGACTAGCGGGAATGGGCACCGGGGAGCTGTTTTTT. Its translation is CSVEGLAGMGTGELFF. This rearrangement joins TRBV29-1 to TRBJ2-2; 11 bases map to TRBD2. The V gene's germline CDR1 is SQVTM and CDR2 ANQGSEA. With 1 base clipped from V and 4 bases from J, the junction kept 5 bases outside the gene matches. The CDR3 has 16 amino acids.